The clone carrying this T cell receptor beta chain is a singleton in its sample. The data derive from a study of shared clonotypes between healthy human individuals. Produced via immunoSEQ multiplex PCR; TCRdb's table is partial and in-frame only. Here the sample spans millions of clones, roughly 94% being singletons. The CDR3 has 15 residues. Trimming stripped 3 bases from V and 3 bases from J, with 12 bases between. Looked up from germline, CDR1 is KGHSH and CDR2 is LQKENI. The sequencing input was naive CD4+ T cells sorted from blood. The subset is: CD45RA+ positively selected. This sequence originates from a man between 18 and 35 years old in good health. The chain joins TRBV18 to TRBJ1-5, with a possible D match to TRBD1 (5 bases). For the CDR3, the DNA is TGTGCCAGCTCACCGGGCAGGACAAACAATCAGCCCCAGCATTTT. Translating it yields CASSPGRTNNQPQHF.